This TCR beta chain was sequenced for a study of control samples from healthy donors and cancer patients. The V end lost 5 bases, the J end lost 2 bases, and 15 bases lay between the germline ends. CDR1 is LNHDA and CDR2 is SQIVND in the germline V gene (reference sequence). This CDR3 spans 15 amino acids. Data came from immunoSEQ multiplex PCR; TCRdb stores just in-frame clones and leaves some out. The sample carries 130,000 to 150,000 clones, approximately 88% recorded once. This clone was seen just once. Specimen: blood. The clonotype originates from a young man in good health. The genes are TRBV19 and TRBJ1-1; a weak D match, TRBD1 (6 bases). This chain's CDR3 is CASSQYRTVNTEAFF. CDR3 nucleotide sequence: TGTGCCAGTAGTCAATATCGGACAGTCAACACTGAAGCTTTCTTT.